Shown below are 23 T cell receptor beta chains from a single sample sequenced in a study of T cells in Graves' hyperthyroidism and ophthalmopathy. Amplified TCR beta CDR3 regions came from RNA transcripts. The HTBI primer set served for first-round RT-PCR of the TCR CDR3. MiXCR, run by TCRdb on the multiplex PCR reads, gives a single entry per CDR3 protein. The data contain about 270,000 distinct CDR3 sequences, around 22% of them singletons. Sequencing was performed on blood. These receptors were obtained from a man under 40 with Graves' ophthalmopathy.

Ten or more counts support this clonotype. The gene calls are TRBV28 and TRBJ1-3; a possible D gene is TRBD1 (6 bases). This CDR3 spans 14 amino acids. The germline V gene encodes CDR1 MDHEN and CDR2 SYDVKM. The V and J ends lost 6 bases and 0 bases respectively, with 9 bases between them. CDR3 region: CASSLTGSGNTIYF. The CDR3 DNA is TGTGCCAGCAGCCTGACAGGCTCTGGAAACACCATATATTTT.

This clonotype was observed a few times. The rearrangement links TRBV5-6 to TRBJ2-7; 13 nucleotides agree with TRBD2. With V trimmed by 0 bases and J by 2 bases, 2 bases remained unmatched. CDR3 length: 16 residues. Germline V gene sequence: CDR1 SGHDT, CDR2 YYEEEE. In DNA, the CDR3 is TGTGCCAGCAGCTTGGTCGGGACTAGCGGGGCCTACGAGCAGTACTTC. Translated, it gives CASSLVGTSGAYEQYF.

This clonotype has only a few counts. This chain connects TRBV15 to TRBJ2-5, with D maybe TRBD2 (5 bases). From germline, CDR1 is LNHNV and CDR2 YYDKDF (reference sequence). The CDR3 consists of 14 residues. Trimming took 1 base from V and 5 from J, leaving 11 bases between them. The CDR3 sequence: CATSRGGSGETQYF. The CDR3 nucleotides read TGTGCCACCAGCAGAGGTGGGTCGGGGGAGACCCAGTACTTC.

This clonotype was picked up a small number of times. The V and J genes are TRBV2 and TRBJ1-1, with no clear D. The CDR3 has 16 residues. V lost 2 bases and J lost 0, with 13 bases in between. Germline V gene lookup returns CDR1 SNHLY and CDR2 FYNNEI. Here the CDR3 DNA reads TGTGCCAGCAGTGAACCCGAAAACAGTCTGAACACTGAAGCTTTCTTT. Translating it yields CASSEPENSLNTEAFF.

This clonotype was seen ten or more times. The rearrangement joins TRBV3-1 to TRBJ2-7, with no clear D. Germline-derived CDR1 and CDR2 are LGHDT and YNNKEL (reference sequence). V shed 1 base and J shed 2 bases, with 15 bases lying between them. There are 16 residues in the CDR3. The CDR3 region is CASSQGRDFKPYEQYF. The CDR3 DNA is TGTGCCAGCAGCCAAGGGAGAGACTTTAAACCCTACGAGCAGTACTTC.

Comment on this clonotype: A much larger clonotype is one base distant, so this may be a read error. The chain combines TRBV9 with TRBJ1-1, with 10 positions matching TRBD1. In germline, CDR1 is SGDLS, CDR2 YYNGEE. CDR3 length equals 15 residues. CDR3 region: CAISAKPGQGTEAFF. In DNA form, the CDR3 reads TGTGCCATCAGCGCCAAACCGGGACAGGGGACTGAAGCTTTCTTT.

This clonotype has more than one count but fewer than ten. The chain has TRBV7-9 and TRBJ1-6; D might be TRBD1 (6 bases). CDR1 SEHNR and CDR2 FQNEAQ come from the germline V gene (reference sequence). Trimming removed 2 bases at V and 5 bases at J, with 10 bases between. This CDR3 is built from 15 residues. The CDR3 is CASSLIQGNNSPLHF. The DNA for the CDR3 is TGTGCCAGCAGCTTAATCCAGGGGAATAATTCACCCCTCCACTTT.

This clonotype was seen more than once but under ten times. V and J are TRBV20-1 and TRBJ2-1, with TRBD1 matching over 7 bases. Trimming took 4 bases from V and 2 from J; bases not matched to a gene: 5. This CDR3 region has 14 residues. Germline loops: CDR1 DFQATT, CDR2 SNEGSKA (reference sequence). This CDR3 reads CSAKDRRPYNEQFF. The CDR3 nucleotides read TGCAGTGCTAAGGACAGGAGGCCCTACAATGAGCAGTTCTTC.

This clonotype appeared many times. The chain uses TRBV20-1 and TRBJ2-7; the match to TRBD2 covers 11 bases. The CDR3 extends over 14 amino acids. V was clipped by 6 bases and J by 3 bases; unmatched bases: 7. CDR1 and CDR2 from the germline V gene are DFQATT and SNEGSKA (reference sequence). DNA of the CDR3: TGCAGTGCCGCTTCTAGCGGGAGGCACTACGAGCAGTACTTC. It yields the protein CSAASSGRHYEQYF.

In regard to this clonotype: At one of its ends the junction is not consistent with the germline gene, which may arise from a read error. This chain connects TRBV5-1 to TRBJ2-1, with a possible D match to TRBD1 (6 bases). The CDR3 length is 14 residues. CDR1 SGHRS and CDR2 YFSETQ come from the germline V gene. In DNA, the CDR3 is TGCGCCAGCAGCCAGGACAGACTGGGGAATGGGCAGTTCTTC. This codes for CASSQDRLGNGQFF.

This clonotype showed up many times. This rearrangement joins TRBV20-1 to TRBJ2-7; D is uncertain. Trimming stripped 5 bases from V and 2 bases from J, with 10 bases between. The CDR3 is 12 amino acids. Germline lookup yields CDR1 DFQATT and CDR2 SNEGSKA (reference sequence). This CDR3 reads CSAPDGPYEQYF. The CDR3 region has the DNA TGCAGTGCTCCCGACGGGCCCTACGAGCAGTACTTC.

To note about this clonotype: Just one base apart from a much larger clone, this may be a read error. The J gene is TRBJ1-1, the V gene TRBV11-3; the D gene is possibly TRBD1 (5 bases). The germline V gene encodes CDR1 SGHNT and CDR2 YENEEA. Trimming left V 8 bases short and J 2 bases short, with 18 bases between. The length of the CDR3 is 15 residues. Written as DNA, the CDR3 is TGTGCCAGCGGGCGAGGTCAGGGATCAAACACTGAAGCTTTCTTT. Its translation is CASGRGQGSNTEAFF.

The chain joins TRBV27 to TRBJ2-3; D perhaps matches TRBD2 (5 bases). Per germline, CDR1 MNHEY and CDR2 SMNVEV (reference sequence). The CDR3 loop spans 13 amino acids. With 6 bases removed from V and 6 bases from J, the gap between germline ends came to 13 bases. The CDR3 nucleotides are TGTGCCAGCAGCACGACCACTAGGGATACGCAGTATTTT. It translates to CASSTTTRDTQYF.

This clonotype occurred many times. The genes are TRBV5-1 and TRBJ2-3; D tentatively fits TRBD1 or TRBD2 (5 bases each). Trimming shortened V by 0 bases and J by 1 base, and 12 bases separated the two germline ends. The CDR3 length is 16 residues. Germline CDR1 and CDR2: SGHRS and YFSETQ. CDR3 sequence: CASSLARGAGTDTQYF. The CDR3 DNA is TGCGCCAGCAGCTTGGCCCGGGGCGCTGGCACAGATACGCAGTATTTT.

At least ten counts were recorded for this clonotype. V usage is TRBV28 and J usage is TRBJ1-5; D possibly corresponds to TRBD1 (5 bases). Germline V gene sequence: CDR1 MDHEN, CDR2 SYDVKM. Trimming pared 5 bases from V and 3 bases from J, leaving 14 bases between. This CDR3 region has 15 residues. The DNA for the CDR3 is TGTGCCAGCAGTCAAACGGGGCGGGACAATCAGCCCCAGCATTTT. This codes for CASSQTGRDNQPQHF. The variable domain in full, completed from reference TRBV28 and TRBJ1-5, reads DVKVTQSSRYLVKRTGEKVFLECVQDMDHENMFWYRQDPGLGLRLIYFSYDVKMKEKGDIPEGYSVSREKKERFSLILESASTNQTSMYLCASSQTGRDNQPQHFGDGTRLSIL.

The gene calls are TRBV18 and TRBJ1-1; 8 nucleotides match TRBD1. V lost 3 bases and J lost 6; bases outside the gene matches: 3. CDR3 length: 13 residues. CDR1 and CDR2 from the germline V gene are KGHSH and LQKENI. The CDR3 is CASSPDRGPEAFF. The CDR3 DNA sequence: TGTGCCAGCTCACCCGACAGGGGTCCTGAAGCTTTCTTT. Together with reference TRBV18 and TRBJ1-1, the CDR3 gives the full variable domain: NAGVMQNPRHLVRRRGQEARLRCSPMKGHSHVYWYRQLPEEGLKFMVYLQKENIIDESGMPKERFSAEFPKEGPSILRIQQVVRGDSAAYFCASSPDRGPEAFFGQGTRLTVV.

As regards this clonotype: This clone may be a read error of a much larger clone one base away. Without the conserved terminal phenylalanine or tryptophan, this CDR3 likely stems from a read error. The chain has TRBV6-5 and TRBJ1-1; 10 bases line up with TRBD1. The V segment lost 4 bases and the J segment 2 bases; nucleotides outside the gene matches: 4. Germline V gene sequence: CDR1 MNHEY, CDR2 SVGAGI. This CDR3 contains 15 residues. This CDR3 reads CASSSETGGNTEAFL. Here the CDR3 DNA reads TGTGCCAGCAGTTCCGAGACAGGGGGCAACACTGAAGCTTTCTTA.

This clonotype has only a few counts. V and J are TRBV28 and TRBJ1-2, with D perhaps matching TRBD1 (6 bases). This CDR3 is 14 amino acids long. Germline V gene data show CDR1 as MDHEN and CDR2 as SYDVKM. V lost 2 bases to trimming and J lost 6 bases, with 13 bases between them. CDR3 sequence reads: CASSLGGRNDGYTF. CDR3 DNA sequence: TGTGCCAGCAGTTTAGGGGGGCGCAACGATGGCTACACCTTC.

The rearrangement links TRBV5-6 to TRBJ1-5, with D perhaps matching TRBD1 (5 bases). Trimming pared 3 bases from V and 5 bases from J, leaving 15 bases between. CDR1 is SGHDT and CDR2 is YYEEEE in the germline V gene. CDR3 length: 15 residues. The CDR3 region is CASSSVGRDDQPQHF. CDR3 nucleotide sequence: TGTGCCAGCAGCTCTGTCGGTAGGGACGATCAGCCCCAGCATTTT.

The chain uses TRBV7-2 and TRBJ2-1; D gene unclear. The CDR3 loop spans 12 amino acids. Deletions cut 8 bases from V and 7 bases from J, with 12 bases between. The germline gives CDR1 SGHTA, CDR2 FQGNSA. CDR3 sequence: CASSFAHNEQFF. CDR3 bases: TGTGCCAGCTCGTTTGCACATAATGAGCAGTTCTTC.

This clonotype came up many times. The chain has TRBV3-1 and TRBJ2-3; a possible D gene is TRBD1 (7 bases). CDR3 length: 16 amino acids. In germline, CDR1 is LGHDT, CDR2 YNNKEL (reference sequence). Trimming shortened V by 2 bases and J by 2 bases, and 14 bases separated the two germline ends. The CDR3 coding sequence is TGTGCCAGCAGCCAACCGCAGGGGGGAGACACAGATACGCAGTATTTT. Its protein product is CASSQPQGGDTDTQYF.

In its sample, this clonotype was seen many times. The V gene is TRBV18, the J gene TRBJ2-7; TRBD1 matches at 8 bases. Germline values: CDR1 KGHSH, CDR2 LQKENI. The CDR3 is 15 residues long. Trimming took 4 bases from V and 7 from J; bases not matched to a gene: 12. CDR3 coding DNA: TGTGCCAGCTCACTGCGGACAGGGACCGTCTATGAGCAGTACTTC. Encoded protein: CASSLRTGTVYEQYF. Drawing the rest from reference TRBV18 and TRBJ2-7, the complete variable domain is NAGVMQNPRHLVRRRGQEARLRCSPMKGHSHVYWYRQLPEEGLKFMVYLQKENIIDESGMPKERFSAEFPKEGPSILRIQQVVRGDSAAYFCASSLRTGTVYEQYFGPGTRLTVT.

The chain uses TRBV18 and TRBJ2-4; D is possibly TRBD2 (6 bases). The CDR3 spans 17 residues. Deletions cut 5 bases from V and 7 bases from J, with 24 bases between. Germline CDR1 is KGHSH and CDR2 is LQKENI. CDR3 DNA: TGTGCCAGCTCAACGGAGGCCCCTAGTGCTCTAGCGAACATTCAGTACTTC. This codes for CASSTEAPSALANIQYF.